This T cell receptor beta chain emerged from a study of T-cell reconstitution after alpha-beta-depleted transplantation in children. A library of TCRbeta sequences, prepared with unique molecular identifiers, was generated. One entry per CDR3 protein results from TCRdb running MiXCR on the PCR reads. The data show about 500,000 distinct CDR3 sequences, 32% seen once. This clonotype was found a few times. This CDR3 is built from 14 residues. The V and J ends lost 5 bases and 2 bases respectively, with 12 bases between them. CDR1 MNHEY and CDR2 SMNVEV come from the germline V gene (reference sequence). The sequences come from PBMCs from the stem cell graft donor, collected from the stem cell graft. The source of this sequence is a human donor who donated a stem cell graft to a child with aplastic anemia. J is TRBJ2-5 and V is TRBV27; no definite D call. This chain's CDR3 is CASSPIQSQETQYF. CDR3 DNA sequence: TGTGCCAGCAGTCCGATACAGAGTCAAGAGACCCAGTACTTC.